This T cell receptor beta chain was captured in a study of blood T cell repertoires in COVID-19. Study details: COVID-19 samples collected from the United States, Italy and Spain covered acute and convalescent phases. T cells, B-cell-depleted T cells, or PBMCs supplied cDNA or gDNA.

This CDR3 has 15 amino acids. V was clipped by 5 bases and J by 2 bases; unmatched bases: 6. The germline CDR1 and CDR2 sequences are MNHEY and SVGAGI. Original data processing: How many nucleated cells were present was estimated from reference gene primer amplification. The method was immunoSEQ multiplex PCR; TCRdb's version includes in-frame clones alone and lacks a portion of them. D and trimming were read from the DNA, whereas the V and J calls and clone size are those reported in that table. Among 88,000 or so clones, approximately 81% were seen once, and the ten largest hold 4.4%. The chain combines TRBV6-5 with TRBJ2-7; 10 bases agree with TRBD1. Sequences were obtained from peripheral blood. This sequence originates from a man between 60 and 75 years old with acute or convalescent COVID-19. CDR3 nucleotides: TGTGCCAGCAGTATAGGGACAGGGGATGCCTACGAGCAGTACTTC. It specifies CASSIGTGDAYEQYF.